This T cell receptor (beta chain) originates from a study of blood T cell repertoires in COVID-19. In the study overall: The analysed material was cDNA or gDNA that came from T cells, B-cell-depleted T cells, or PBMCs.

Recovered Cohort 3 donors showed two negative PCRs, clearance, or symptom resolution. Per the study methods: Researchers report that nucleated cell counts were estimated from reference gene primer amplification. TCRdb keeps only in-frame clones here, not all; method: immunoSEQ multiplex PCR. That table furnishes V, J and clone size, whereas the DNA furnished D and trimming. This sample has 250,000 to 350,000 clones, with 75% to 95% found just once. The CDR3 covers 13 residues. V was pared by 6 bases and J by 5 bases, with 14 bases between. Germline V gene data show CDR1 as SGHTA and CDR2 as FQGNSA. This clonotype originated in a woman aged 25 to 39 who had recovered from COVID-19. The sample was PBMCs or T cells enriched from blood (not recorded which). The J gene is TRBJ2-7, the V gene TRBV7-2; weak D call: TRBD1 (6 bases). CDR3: CASRRGQTNEQYF. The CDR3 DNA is TGTGCCAGCAGGAGAGGACAGACGAACGAGCAGTACTTC.